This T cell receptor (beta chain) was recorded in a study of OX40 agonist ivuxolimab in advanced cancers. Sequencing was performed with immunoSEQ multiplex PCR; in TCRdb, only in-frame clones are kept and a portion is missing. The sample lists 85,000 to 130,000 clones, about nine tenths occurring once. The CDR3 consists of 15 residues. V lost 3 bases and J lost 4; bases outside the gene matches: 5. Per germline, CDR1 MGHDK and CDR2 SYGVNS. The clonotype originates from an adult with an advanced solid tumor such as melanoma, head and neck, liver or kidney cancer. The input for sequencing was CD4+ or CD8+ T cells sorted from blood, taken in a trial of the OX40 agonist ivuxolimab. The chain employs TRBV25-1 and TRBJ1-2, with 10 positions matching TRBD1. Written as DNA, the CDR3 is TGTGCCAGCAGTGAGAGACAGGGGGCAAGCTATGGCTACACCTTC. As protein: CASSERQGASYGYTF.